Listed below are T cell receptor beta chains from one sample, sequenced in a study of blood T cell repertoires in COVID-19. TCRdb's copy holds only in-frame clones and misses some; the assay was immunoSEQ multiplex PCR. The table lists more than 150,000 clones, roughly 80% of them singletons. The sequenced sample consisted of peripheral blood. The source is a man aged 60 to 75 with active or convalescent COVID-19. The CDR3 runs from the conserved cysteine through the conserved F or W. D genes are given only for firm matches. Rows may omit the clone size; those that give it use once, few, many or a size class.

D: TRBD2; size: -; J: TRBJ2-7; V: TRBV9; DNA: TGTGCCAGCAGCGCTACCGTAGCGGGAGCTTACGAGCAGTACTTC; CDR3: CASSATVAGAYEQYF
D: -; size: -; J: TRBJ1-2; V: TRBV20-1; DNA: TGCAGTGCTAGTCCGACAGACTATGGCTACACCTTC; CDR3: CSASPTDYGYTF
D: -; size: -; J: TRBJ1-2; V: TRBV24-1; DNA: TGTGCCACCAGTGAACAGGCTAACTATGGCTACACCTTC; CDR3: CATSEQANYGYTF
D: -; size: -; J: TRBJ2-3; V: TRBV7-6; DNA: TGTGCCAGCAGCGTAGCGTCGGGGGGCAGGCCCACAGATACGCAGTATTTT; CDR3: CASSVASGGRPTDTQYF
D: TRBD1; size: -; J: TRBJ1-2; V: TRBV6-5; DNA: TGTGCCAGCAGGTCCGGGACAGGGGCCTATGGCTACACCTTC; CDR3: CASRSGTGAYGYTF
D: -; size: -; J: TRBJ2-7; V: TRBV4-1; DNA: TGCGCCAGCAGCCAACTTCTCTCCTACGAGCAGTACTTC; CDR3: CASSQLLSYEQYF
D: -; size: -; J: TRBJ2-7; V: TRBV3-1/TRBV3-2; DNA: TGTGCCAGCAGCCAAGATCGGAGCTACGAGCAGTACTTC; CDR3: CASSQDRSYEQYF
D: -; size: once; J: TRBJ2-3; V: TRBV2; DNA: TGTGCCAGCAGTGAAGAACGGGACTCCCCCGGGTGGGATACGCAGTATTTT; CDR3: CASSEERDSPGWDTQYF
D: TRBD2; size: -; J: TRBJ2-1; V: TRBV10-3; DNA: TGTGCCATCAGTGCACGGGAGGGCCGTCATGAGCAGTTCTTC; CDR3: CAISAREGRHEQFF
D: -; size: -; J: TRBJ1-5; V: TRBV20-1; DNA: TGCAGTGCTAGTATAGGGAGCAAGGATCAGCCCCAGCATTTT; CDR3: CSASIGSKDQPQHF
D: -; size: -; J: TRBJ1-4; V: TRBV5-8; DNA: TGTGCCAGCAGCCTCGAACAGTTCACTAATGAAAAACTGTTTTTT; CDR3: CASSLEQFTNEKLFF
D: -; size: -; J: TRBJ2-7; V: TRBV6-1; DNA: TGTGCCAGTAGGGGGGGGAGTAGCGGTAACGAGCAGTACTTC; CDR3: CASRGGSSGNEQYF
D: TRBD1; size: -; J: TRBJ2-7; V: TRBV9; DNA: TGTGCCAGCAGCGCTACAGGGGTGCTGAGCTCCTACGAGCAGTACTTC; CDR3: CASSATGVLSSYEQYF
D: -; size: -; J: TRBJ2-5; V: TRBV19; DNA: TGTGCCAGTAGTATAGACGGGACAACACAAGAGACCCAGTACTTC; CDR3: CASSIDGTTQETQYF
D: -; size: -; J: TRBJ1-1; V: TRBV27; DNA: TGTGCCAGCAGACAGGGTTCCACTGAAGCTTTCTTT; CDR3: CASRQGSTEAFF
D: TRBD2; size: -; J: TRBJ2-1; V: TRBV28; DNA: TGTGCCAGCAGTTTGGGTAGCGGGAGGGCCGGGCAGTTCTTC; CDR3: CASSLGSGRAGQFF
D: -; size: few; J: TRBJ2-2; V: TRBV19; DNA: TGTGCCAGTAGTCAGGGGCTCAGGGCCAACACCGGGGAGCTGTTTTTT; CDR3: CASSQGLRANTGELFF
D: -; size: -; J: TRBJ2-2; V: TRBV24-1; DNA: TGTGCCACCAGTGATTTTACGAGCACCGGGGAGCTGTTTTTT; CDR3: CATSDFTSTGELFF
D: -; size: -; J: TRBJ1-2; V: TRBV2; DNA: TGTGCCAGCAATCTTAAAAGTTCAGGGGCGGACTATGGCTACACCTTC; CDR3: CASNLKSSGADYGYTF
D: -; size: -; J: TRBJ2-2; V: TRBV5-8; DNA: TGTGCCAGCAGCTTCTATAACACCGGGGAGCTGTTTTTT; CDR3: CASSFYNTGELFF
D: TRBD2; size: -; J: TRBJ2-7; V: TRBV2; DNA: TGTGCCAGCCGGGAACTAGCGGGAGGGTTCGGCTACGAGCAGTACTTC; CDR3: CASRELAGGFGYEQYF
D: -; size: -; J: TRBJ2-3; V: TRBV7-9; DNA: TGTGCCAGCAGCTTCCATAGACAGCACACAGATACGCAGTATTTT; CDR3: CASSFHRQHTDTQYF